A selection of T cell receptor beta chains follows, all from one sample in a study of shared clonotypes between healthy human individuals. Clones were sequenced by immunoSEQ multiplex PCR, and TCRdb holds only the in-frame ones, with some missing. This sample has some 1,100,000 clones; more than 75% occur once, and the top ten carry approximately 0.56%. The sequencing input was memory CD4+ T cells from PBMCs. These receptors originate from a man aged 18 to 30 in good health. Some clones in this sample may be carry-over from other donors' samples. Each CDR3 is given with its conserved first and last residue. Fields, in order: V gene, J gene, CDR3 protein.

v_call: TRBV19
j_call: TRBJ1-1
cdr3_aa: CASSSWQRNTEAFF

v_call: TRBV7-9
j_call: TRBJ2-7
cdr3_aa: CASSLFLGQGYEQYF

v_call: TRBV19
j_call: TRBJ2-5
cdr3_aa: CASGGLAGGETQYF

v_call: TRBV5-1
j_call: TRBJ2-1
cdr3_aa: CASSLAHTREQFF

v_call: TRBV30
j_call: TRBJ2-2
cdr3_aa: CAWRWTVKVTGELFF

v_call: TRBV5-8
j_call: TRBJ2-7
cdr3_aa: CASSLMISGTYEQYF

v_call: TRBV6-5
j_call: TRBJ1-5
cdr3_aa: CASSRTGIGNQPQHF

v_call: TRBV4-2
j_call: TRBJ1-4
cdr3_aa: CASSQQQGTVGEKLFF

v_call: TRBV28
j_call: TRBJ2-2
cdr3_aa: CASSFKGGLNGELFF

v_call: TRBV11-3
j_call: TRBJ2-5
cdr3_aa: CASSSGVTRQETQYF

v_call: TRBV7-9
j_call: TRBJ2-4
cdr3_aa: CASSFLSAGVGNIQYF

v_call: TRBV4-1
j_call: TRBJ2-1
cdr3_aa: CASRPAGQRGDEQFF

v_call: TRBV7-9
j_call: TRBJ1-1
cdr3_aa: CASSSIIWGNTEAFF

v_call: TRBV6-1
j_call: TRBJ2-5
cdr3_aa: CASSWGNTQETQYF

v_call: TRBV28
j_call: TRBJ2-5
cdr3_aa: CASSLPAGGRETQYF

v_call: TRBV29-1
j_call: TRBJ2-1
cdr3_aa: CSVAGTSGSQGVDEQFF

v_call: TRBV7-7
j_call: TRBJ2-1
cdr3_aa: CASSQTFGVAGFNEQFF

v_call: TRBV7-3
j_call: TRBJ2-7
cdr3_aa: CASSPGQVASYEQYF

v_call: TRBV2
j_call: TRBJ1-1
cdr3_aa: CASSTRTGRNTEAFF

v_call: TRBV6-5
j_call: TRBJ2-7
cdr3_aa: CASSYRAGGNEQYF

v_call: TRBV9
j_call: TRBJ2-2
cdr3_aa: CASSPGTYTGELFF

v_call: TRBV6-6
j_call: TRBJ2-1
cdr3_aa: CASSYSYNEQFF

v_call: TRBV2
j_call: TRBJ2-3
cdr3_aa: CASRPRLAGTYTQYF

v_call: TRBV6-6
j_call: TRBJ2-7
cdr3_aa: CASSGAGDYYEQYF

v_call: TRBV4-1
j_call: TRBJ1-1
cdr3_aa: CASSHYGGAFF

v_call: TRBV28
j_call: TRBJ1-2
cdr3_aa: CASSLTANYGYTF

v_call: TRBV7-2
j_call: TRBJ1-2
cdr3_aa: CASSQDGIYGYTF

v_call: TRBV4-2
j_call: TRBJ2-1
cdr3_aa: CASRLEERSSYNEQFF

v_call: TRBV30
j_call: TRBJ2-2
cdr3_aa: CAWRSGGRGTGELFF

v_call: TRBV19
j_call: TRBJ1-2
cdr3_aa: CASSIVHGGYGYTF

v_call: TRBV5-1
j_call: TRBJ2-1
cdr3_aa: CASSLRTSYNEQFF

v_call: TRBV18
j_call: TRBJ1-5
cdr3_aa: CASSPTGLNQPQHF

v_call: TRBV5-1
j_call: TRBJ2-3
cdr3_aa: CASSEGSSTDTQYF

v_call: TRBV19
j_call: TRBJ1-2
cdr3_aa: CASSIGRTYGYTF

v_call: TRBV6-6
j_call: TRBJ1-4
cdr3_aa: CASSPKPDRAWGGLFF

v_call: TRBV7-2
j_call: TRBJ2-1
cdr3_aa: CASSFSGGAYNEQFF

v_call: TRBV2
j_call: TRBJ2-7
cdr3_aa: CASSVPLGYEQYF

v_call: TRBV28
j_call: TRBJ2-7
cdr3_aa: CASLSGTSYEQYF

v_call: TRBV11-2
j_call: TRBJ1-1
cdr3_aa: CASSQRDSQAFF

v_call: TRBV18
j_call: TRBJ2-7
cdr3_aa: CASSPPPGSGGWGEQYF

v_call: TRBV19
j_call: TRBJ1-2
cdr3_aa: CASRSGDSDYGYTF

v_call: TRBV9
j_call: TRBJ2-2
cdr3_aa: CASSGVYTGELFF

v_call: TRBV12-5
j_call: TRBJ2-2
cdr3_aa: CASGPSGSRSGELFF

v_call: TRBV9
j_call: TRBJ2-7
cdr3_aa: CASSPTGTSSWEQYF

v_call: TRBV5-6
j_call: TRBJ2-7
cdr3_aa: CASSLYGTYEQYF

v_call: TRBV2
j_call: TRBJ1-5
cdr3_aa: CASSETVGGQPQHF

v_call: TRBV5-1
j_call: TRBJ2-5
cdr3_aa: CASSLEGQGVLETQYF